The clone carrying this T cell receptor (beta chain) was seen many times. Its antigen is still unknown. The missing CDR3 end, 3 residues past where the read stops, is filled in from the germline J gene. Reduced serum IgG, IgA and/or IgM plus specific antibody deficiency defined CVID. Replacement immunoglobulin had been given to every CVID subject for at least one year. This specimen belongs to a study of T cell clonality in common variable immunodeficiency. This CDR3 is built from 15 residues. With 5 bases clipped from V and 4 bases from J, the junction kept 7 bases outside the gene matches. The germline CDR1 and CDR2 sequences are MNHEY and SVGEGT. Sequencing input was equivalent genomic DNA from CVID and controls. The table came from immunoSEQ multiplex PCR; TCRdb's copy has only in-frame clones and leaves some out. The profile covers more than 20,000 clones, none occurring a single time. General study findings and limits: Common variable immunodeficiency TCR beta sequences reportedly had fewer deletions and N-nucleotide insertions.

The V and J genes are TRBV6-2 or TRBV6-3 and TRBJ1-5; the match to TRBD1 covers 8 bases. What was sequenced was peripheral blood mononuclear cells. The origin of this receptor is a human donor with common variable immunodeficiency. The DNA read from the CDR3 is TGTGCCAGCAGTCGACAGGGGTCGGGGAATCAGCCC. Translation: CASSRQGSGNQP. The full CDR3 is CASSRQGSGNQPQHF.